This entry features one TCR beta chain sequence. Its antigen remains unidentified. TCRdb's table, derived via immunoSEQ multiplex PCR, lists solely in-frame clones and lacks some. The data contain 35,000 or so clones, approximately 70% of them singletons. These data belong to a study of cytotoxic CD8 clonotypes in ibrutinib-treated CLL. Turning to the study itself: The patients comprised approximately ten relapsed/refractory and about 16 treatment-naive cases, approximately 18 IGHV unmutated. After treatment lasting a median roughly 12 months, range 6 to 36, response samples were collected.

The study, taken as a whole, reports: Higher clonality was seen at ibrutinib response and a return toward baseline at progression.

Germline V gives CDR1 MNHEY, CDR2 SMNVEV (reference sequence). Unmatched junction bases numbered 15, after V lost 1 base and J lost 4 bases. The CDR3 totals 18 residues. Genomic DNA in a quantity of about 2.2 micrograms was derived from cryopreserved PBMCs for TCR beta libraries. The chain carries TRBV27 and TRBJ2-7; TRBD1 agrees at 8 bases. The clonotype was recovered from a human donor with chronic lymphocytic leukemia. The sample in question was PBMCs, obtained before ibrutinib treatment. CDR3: CASSLFMLRRGQDYEQYF. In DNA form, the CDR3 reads TGTGCCAGCAGTTTATTCATGCTCCGTAGGGGACAGGATTACGAGCAGTACTTC.